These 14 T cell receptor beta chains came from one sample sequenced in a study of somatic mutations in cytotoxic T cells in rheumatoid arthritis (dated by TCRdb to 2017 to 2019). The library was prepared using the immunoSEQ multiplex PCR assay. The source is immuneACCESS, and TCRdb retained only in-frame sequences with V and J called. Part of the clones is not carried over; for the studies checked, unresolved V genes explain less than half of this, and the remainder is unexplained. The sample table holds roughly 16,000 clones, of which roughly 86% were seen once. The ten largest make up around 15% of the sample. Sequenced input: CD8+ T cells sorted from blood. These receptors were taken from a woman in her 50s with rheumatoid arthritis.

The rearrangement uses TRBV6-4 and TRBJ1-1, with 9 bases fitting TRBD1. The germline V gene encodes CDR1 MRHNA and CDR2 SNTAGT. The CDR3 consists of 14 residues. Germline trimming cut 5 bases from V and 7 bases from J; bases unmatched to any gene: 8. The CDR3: CASSYRDREDEAFF. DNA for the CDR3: TGTGCCAGCAGTTACCGGGACAGGGAAGATGAAGCTTTCTTT.

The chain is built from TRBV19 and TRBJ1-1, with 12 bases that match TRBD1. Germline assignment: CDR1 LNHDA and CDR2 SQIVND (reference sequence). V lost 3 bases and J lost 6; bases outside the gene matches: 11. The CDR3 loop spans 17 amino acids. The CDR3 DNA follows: TGTGCCAGTAGTATTGGGACAGGGGGCTTGAGGAAAGCTGAAGCTTTCTTT. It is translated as CASSIGTGGLRKAEAFF.

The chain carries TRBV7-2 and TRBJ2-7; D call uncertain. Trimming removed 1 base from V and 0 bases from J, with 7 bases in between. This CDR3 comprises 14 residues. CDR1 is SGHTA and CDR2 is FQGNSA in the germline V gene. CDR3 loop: CASSLGLGSYEQYF. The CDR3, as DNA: TGTGCCAGCAGCTTAGGCCTGGGCTCCTACGAGCAGTACTTC.

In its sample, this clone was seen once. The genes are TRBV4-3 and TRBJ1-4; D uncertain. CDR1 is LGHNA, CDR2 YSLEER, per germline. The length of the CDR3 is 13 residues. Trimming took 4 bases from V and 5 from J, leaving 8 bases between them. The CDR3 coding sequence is TGCGCCAGCAGCCTCCGGGCCAATGAAAAACTGTTTTTT. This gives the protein CASSLRANEKLFF.

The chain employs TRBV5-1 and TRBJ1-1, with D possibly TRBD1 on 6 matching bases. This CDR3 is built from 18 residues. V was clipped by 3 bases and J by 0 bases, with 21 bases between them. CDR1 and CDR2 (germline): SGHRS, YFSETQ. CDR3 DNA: TGCGCCAGCAGCTCCCAGGGGTGGCCGGGGGGAATGAACACTGAAGCTTTCTTT. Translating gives CASSSQGWPGGMNTEAFF.

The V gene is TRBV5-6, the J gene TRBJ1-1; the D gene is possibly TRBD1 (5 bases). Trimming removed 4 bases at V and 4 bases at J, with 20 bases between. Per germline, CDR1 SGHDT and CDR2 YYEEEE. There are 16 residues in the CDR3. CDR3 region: CASSPALGALGTEAFF. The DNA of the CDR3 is TGTGCCAGCAGCCCCGCCTTAGGGGCGTTGGGCACTGAAGCTTTCTTT.

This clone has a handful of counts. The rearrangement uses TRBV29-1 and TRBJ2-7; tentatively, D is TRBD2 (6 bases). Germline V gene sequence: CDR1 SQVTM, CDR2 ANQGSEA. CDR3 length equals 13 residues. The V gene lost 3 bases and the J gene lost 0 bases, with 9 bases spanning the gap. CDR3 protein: CSVDSGSSYEQYF. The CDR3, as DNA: TGCAGCGTTGATTCCGGGAGCTCCTACGAGCAGTACTTC.

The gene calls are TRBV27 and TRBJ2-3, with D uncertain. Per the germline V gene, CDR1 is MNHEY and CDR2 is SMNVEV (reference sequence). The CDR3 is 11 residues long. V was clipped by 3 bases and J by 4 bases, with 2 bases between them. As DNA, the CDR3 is TGTGCCAGCAGTTTGGCAGATACGCAGTATTTT. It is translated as CASSLADTQYF.

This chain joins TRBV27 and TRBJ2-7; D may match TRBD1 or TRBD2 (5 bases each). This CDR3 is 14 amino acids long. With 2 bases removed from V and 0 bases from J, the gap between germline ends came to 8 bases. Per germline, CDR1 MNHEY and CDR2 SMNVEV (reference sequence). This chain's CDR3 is CASSLVGTSYEQYF. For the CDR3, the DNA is TGTGCCAGCAGTTTAGTCGGGACCTCCTACGAGCAGTACTTC.

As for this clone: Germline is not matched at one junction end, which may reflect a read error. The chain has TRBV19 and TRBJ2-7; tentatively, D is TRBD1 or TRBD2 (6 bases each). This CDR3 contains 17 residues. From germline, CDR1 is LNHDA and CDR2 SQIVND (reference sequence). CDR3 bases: TGTGCCAGTAGTATTCCGGGGGCTCGATCCCCTCGGTACGAGCGGTACTTC. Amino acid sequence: CASSIPGARSPRYERYF.

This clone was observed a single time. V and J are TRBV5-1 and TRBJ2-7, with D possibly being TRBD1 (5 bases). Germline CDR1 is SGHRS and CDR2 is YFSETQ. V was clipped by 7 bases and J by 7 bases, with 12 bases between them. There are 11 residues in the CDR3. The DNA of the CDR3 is TGCGCCAGCGGGCAGGGATATGAGCAGTACTTC. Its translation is CASGQGYEQYF.

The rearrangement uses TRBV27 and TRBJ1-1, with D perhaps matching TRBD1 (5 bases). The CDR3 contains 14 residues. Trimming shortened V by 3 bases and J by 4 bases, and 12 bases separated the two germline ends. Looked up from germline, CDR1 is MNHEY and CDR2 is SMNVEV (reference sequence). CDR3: CASSFSPRATEAFF. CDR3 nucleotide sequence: TGTGCCAGCAGTTTCTCCCCCAGGGCCACTGAAGCTTTCTTT.

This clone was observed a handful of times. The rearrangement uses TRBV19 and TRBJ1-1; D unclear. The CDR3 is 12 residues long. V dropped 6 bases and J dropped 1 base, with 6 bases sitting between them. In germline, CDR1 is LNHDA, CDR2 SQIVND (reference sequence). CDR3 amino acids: CASRRWNTEAFF. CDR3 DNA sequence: TGTGCCAGTAGACGGTGGAACACTGAAGCTTTCTTT.

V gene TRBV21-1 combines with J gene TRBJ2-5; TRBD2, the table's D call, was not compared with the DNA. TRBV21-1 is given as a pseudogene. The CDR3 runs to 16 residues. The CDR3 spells CASSREAASGQETQYF. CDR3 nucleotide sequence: TGTGCCAGCAGCAGGGAAGCGGCTAGCGGGCAAGAGACCCAGTACTTC.